This TCR beta chain was captured in a study of response to subunit inactivated influenza vaccine. The CDR3 is 16 amino acids. The ends lost 3 bases at V and 5 bases at J; junction bases unmatched: 5. The V gene's germline CDR1 is LGHDT and CDR2 YNNKEL (reference sequence). One entry per CDR3 protein, called by TCRdb with MiXCR from the RT-PCR reads. The data contain about 540,000 distinct CDR3 sequences, approximately 24% of them singletons. The same data also went into a second study, on T cells expressing NK-cell markers. That source reports: The authors made TCR beta cDNA libraries by 5'RACE template switching. This switching added a universal primer site and UMIs. Restricting sorting to alpha-beta TCR T cells was achieved in several experiments by an anti-gamma-delta TCR antibody. A few donors' CD3+CD56-NKG2C+ cells were dominated by the same clonotypes. Specificity for HCMV among expanded NKG2C+ T cell clones was not established.

The clonotype comes from a man aged 50-60 years who received an inactivated influenza vaccine. Material: CD4+ T cells sorted from PBMCs, obtained 12 days after vaccination. The V and J genes are TRBV3-1 and TRBJ2-1; 12 positions match TRBD2. The CDR3 protein is CASSQTSGSPNNEQFF. The CDR3 region has the DNA TGTGCCAGCAGCCAGACTAGCGGGAGCCCCAACAATGAGCAGTTCTTC.